Below, 7 T cell receptor beta chains from the same sample are listed, as sequenced in a study of T cell clonality in common variable immunodeficiency. Sequencing was performed with immunoSEQ multiplex PCR; in TCRdb, only in-frame clones are kept and a portion is missing. The sample has some 52,000 clones, none seen only once. What was sequenced was peripheral blood mononuclear cells. The source is a person aged 18-70 years in good health.

The table lists this clone with many counts. Read data end 3 residues before the CDR3 end; the end is taken from the germline J gene. V and J are TRBV2 and TRBJ2-7; unclear D gene. CDR1 and CDR2 from the germline V gene are SNHLY and FYNNEI. With 6 bases removed from V and 2 bases from J, the gap between germline ends came to 8 bases. The CDR3 sequence is 12 residues long. The CDR3 DNA, read in part, is TGTGCCAGCAGAGGTGCTGCCTACGAG. Its translation is CASRGAAYE. The CDR3 reads in full as CASRGAAYEQYF.

This clone showed up many times. Coverage ceases 3 residues before the CDR3 finishes, and the germline J gene fills in the end. This chain connects TRBV7-9 to TRBJ2-4, with a tentative D call TRBD1 (6 bases). Germline CDR1 SEHNR, CDR2 FQNEAQ (reference sequence). The CDR3 loop spans 11 amino acids. The sequenced CDR3 bases are TGTGCCAGCAGCCCAGGGGTGCTT. Its translation is CASSPGVL. The entire CDR3 is CASSPGVLQYF.

The sample holds many counts of this clone. A much larger clone lies one base from this, so it may be a read error. With the read ending 3 residues before the CDR3 end, the germline J gene is used to fill in that end. J is TRBJ2-7 and V is TRBV29-1, with 10 bases fitting TRBD1. This CDR3 spans 14 amino acids. The germline gives CDR1 SQVTM, CDR2 ANQGSEA. The sequenced part of the CDR3 DNA is TGCAGCGCAATGACAGGGGGCAGCTCCCACGAG. It yields the protein CSAMTGGSSHE. The complete CDR3 reads CSAMTGGSSHEQYF.

This clone was seen ten or more times. The part of the CDR3 DNA that was read is TGTGCCAGCAGCTTACTTTTCAATGAG. The encoded protein is CASSLLFNE. The whole CDR3 protein reads CASSLLFNEQFF. This chain uses TRBV7-9 with TRBJ2-1; D gene uncertain. The CDR3 end lies 3 residues beyond the end of the read and is filled in from the germline J gene. V dropped 2 bases and J dropped 6 bases, with 5 bases sitting between them. The CDR3 consists of 12 residues. The germline gives CDR1 SEHNR, CDR2 FQNEAQ (reference sequence). Combining the CDR3 with reference TRBV7-9 and TRBJ2-1 gives the whole variable domain DTGVSQNPRHKITKRGQNVTFRCDPISEHNRLYWYRQTLGQGPEFLTYFQNEAQLEKSRLLSDRFSAERPKGSFSTLEIQRTEQGDSAMYLCASSLLFNEQFFGPGTRLTVL.

This clone has at least ten counts. The read falls 3 residues short of the CDR3 end, and the missing part is taken from the germline J gene. The chain combines TRBV20-1 with TRBJ2-7; 13 positions match TRBD2. This CDR3 spans 15 amino acids. Per germline, CDR1 DFQATT and CDR2 SNEGSKA (reference sequence). Germline trimming cut 6 bases from V and 4 bases from J; bases unmatched to any gene: 9. The CDR3 loop is CSARVGTSGTYEQYF. CDR3 bases read: TGCAGTGCGAGGGTAGGGACTAGCGGGACGTACGAG.

This clone was seen a handful of times. The observed sequence ends 3 residues before the CDR3 terminus, with the missing tail filled in from the germline J gene. The V and J genes are TRBV30 and TRBJ1-3; TRBD1 might be the D (5 bases). CDR1 is GTSNPN and CDR2 is SVGIG in the germline V gene (reference sequence). The CDR3 is 14 residues long. V gave up 7 bases and J gave up 0 bases, with 13 bases separating them. The CDR3 is CASTQGYSGNTIYF. Incomplete CDR3 DNA: TGTGCCTCCACGCAGGGTTACTCTGGAAACACC.

Many counts were recorded for this clone. The CDR3 goes on 3 residues after the read ends, and that part is filled in from the germline J gene. The rearrangement links TRBV20-1 to TRBJ2-1; the match to TRBD1 covers 8 bases. V dropped 4 bases and J dropped 6; count of bases not matched to a gene: 8. Germline CDR1 is DFQATT and CDR2 is SNEGSKA (reference sequence). The CDR3 consists of 14 residues. The CDR3 protein is CSATDQTGVNEQFF. CDR3 DNA, as far as it was read: TGCAGTGCTACGGACCAGACAGGGGTCAATGAG.